The rows below give T cell receptor beta chains drawn from one sample of a study of OX40 agonist ivuxolimab in advanced cancers. Sequencing used immunoSEQ multiplex PCR; TCRdb keeps in-frame clones, though not all of them. Of 60,000 to 80,000 clones listed, about 79% were seen once; the top ten hold 1.1%. The input for sequencing was CD4+ or CD8+ T cells sorted from blood, taken in a trial of the OX40 agonist ivuxolimab. These receptors came from an adult with an advanced solid tumor such as melanoma, head and neck, liver or kidney cancer. CDR3s include the opening cysteine and the closing phenylalanine or tryptophan. A D gene is named only where the DNA matches it firmly. For some rows the clone size is stated as once, few or many, or as a class when expanded; others skip it.

clone_size j_call d_call v_call cdr3_nt cdr3_aa
. TRBJ2-2 TRBD2 TRBV7-2 TGTGCCAGCAGCTTCTCAGCGGGGGGAGGCACCGGGGAGCTGTTTTTT CASSFSAGGGTGELFF
. TRBJ1-1 . TRBV27 TGTGCCAGCAGAAGGTACAATTTGAACACTGAAGCTTTCTTT CASRRYNLNTEAFF
. TRBJ2-3 TRBD2 TRBV7-6 TGTGCCAGCAGCCCGGCTTCTAGCGGGTTCACAGATACGCAGTATTTT CASSPASSGFTDTQYF
. TRBJ2-5 . TRBV29-1 TGCAGCGTGACCCTGGGGGGAGAGACCCAGTACTTC CSVTLGGETQYF
. TRBJ1-5 . TRBV18 TGTGCCAGCTCACAAAACTCAGTAGGGCTTCAGCCCCAGCATTTT CASSQNSVGLQPQHF
. TRBJ2-7 . TRBV7-9 TGTGCCAGCAGCTTCGATTACTACGAGCAGTACTTC CASSFDYYEQYF
. TRBJ2-1 TRBD1 TRBV5-1 TGCGCCAGCAGCCTAATGGACAGGAGCTCCTACAATGAGCAGTTCTTC CASSLMDRSSYNEQFF
. TRBJ1-6 TRBD1 TRBV6-1 TGTGCCAGCACTTTGGGACAGGGTTCTTCACCCCTCCACTTT CASTLGQGSSPLHF
few TRBJ1-5 . TRBV10-3 TGTGCCATCAGTGGGGGCCAAGGGCAGCCCCAGCATTTT CAISGGQGQPQHF
. TRBJ1-2 . TRBV28 TGTGCCAGCAGTTCCCCCTACACCTTC CASSSPYTF
few TRBJ1-1 . TRBV29-1 TGCAGCGTTGAAGATCAGGCCAACACTGAAGCTTTCTTT CSVEDQANTEAFF
once TRBJ2-3 TRBD1 TRBV29-1 TGCAGCGCTCCCGCGGGACAGGGTACAGATACGCAGTATTTT CSAPAGQGTDTQYF
. TRBJ2-1 TRBD2 TRBV15 TGTGCCACCAGCAGAAATAGCGGGGGGGGAAACAATGAGCAGTTCTTC CATSRNSGGGNNEQFF
. TRBJ2-1 TRBD2 TRBV11-2 TGTGCCAGCAGCTCTAGCGGGGGGACTTACAATGAGCAGTTCTTC CASSSSGGTYNEQFF
. TRBJ2-5 . TRBV7-6 TGTGCCAGCAGACGGTGGGGGGAGACCCAGTACTTC CASRRWGETQYF
. TRBJ1-1 . TRBV5-1 TGCGCCAGCAACCAGGGTGCGAACACTGAAGCTTTCTTT CASNQGANTEAFF
. TRBJ1-2 . TRBV6-5 TGTGCCAGCAGCCCCCGAGACAAGAACTATGGCTACACCTTC CASSPRDKNYGYTF
. TRBJ2-3 . TRBV5-1 TGCGCCAGCAGCAGCACAGATACGCAGTATTTT CASSSTDTQYF
. TRBJ1-5 TRBD1 TRBV27 TGTGCCAGCAGGCCGGGACAGGCTAATCAGCCCCAGCATTTT CASRPGQANQPQHF
. TRBJ2-3 . TRBV5-6 TGTGCCAGCAGCACCGGCCTGACCAGAACAGATACGCAGTATTTT CASSTGLTRTDTQYF
once TRBJ2-3 TRBD1 TRBV7-9 TGTGCCAGCAGCCATTTTTGGACAGGGTCCACAGATACGCAGTATTTT CASSHFWTGSTDTQYF
few TRBJ1-2 . TRBV29-1 TGCAGCGCAGAGGGCTATGGCTACACCTTC CSAEGYGYTF
. TRBJ1-1 TRBD1 TRBV10-3 TGTGCCATCAGTGAGGGACAGGCGAACACTGAAGCTTTCTTT CAISEGQANTEAFF
. TRBJ2-1 . TRBV7-9 TGTGCCAGCAGCTTAGTAGGGGGCAATGAGCAGTTCTTC CASSLVGGNEQFF
. TRBJ2-6 . TRBV19 TGTGCCAGTAGTACAGGGAGAGCTTTCTCTGGGGCCAACGTCCTGACTTTC CASSTGRAFSGANVLTF
. TRBJ1-1 . TRBV4-1 TGCGCCAGCAGCCAAGACCCAAATAGGGGGACCGCTTTCTTT CASSQDPNRGTAFF
. TRBJ2-5 . TRBV21-1 TGTGCCAGCAGCTCCCCGGGTCCTGGGAGGGCGGAAGAGACCCAGTACTTC CASSSPGPGRAEETQYF
. TRBJ1-5 . TRBV6-5 TGTGCCAGCAGTTACTCCGGGTCCCATCAGCCCCAGCATTTT CASSYSGSHQPQHF
. TRBJ1-3 . TRBV27 TGTGCCAGCAAGGGTTGGGGGGGCGCGGGAAACACCATATATTTT CASKGWGGAGNTIYF
. TRBJ2-7 TRBD2 TRBV2 TGTGCCAGCAGTGTATTTAGCGGGGGGCTCGAGCAGTACTTC CASSVFSGGLEQYF
. TRBJ1-5 . TRBV7-6 TGTGCCAGCAGCTTAAGGGGGCCCCAGCATTTT CASSLRGPQHF
. TRBJ2-5 TRBD2 TRBV7-6 TGTGCCAGCAGCTTGATGGGACTAGCGGGCCAAGAGACCCAGTACTTC CASSLMGLAGQETQYF
. TRBJ1-1 . TRBV5-4 TGTGCCAGCAGCGGTGATTTGAACACTGAAGCTTTCTTT CASSGDLNTEAFF
once TRBJ1-5 TRBD1 TRBV4-2 TGTGCCAGCAGCTCCTCATGGCAGGGACAGGGTCAGCCCCAGCATTTT CASSSSWQGQGQPQHF